This T cell receptor beta chain is from a study of T cells in Graves' hyperthyroidism and ophthalmopathy. Looking at the study overall: Staff took peripheral blood when the initial diagnosis was made, before any treatment began.

The CDR3 covers 14 residues. Germline V gene lookup returns CDR1 SEHNR and CDR2 FQNEAQ (reference sequence). Trimming pared 1 base from V and 2 bases from J, leaving 8 bases between. Amplified regions were TCR beta CDR3 sequences from RNA transcripts. TCR CDR3 underwent first-round RT-PCR with the HTBI primer set. TCRdb ran MiXCR on the multiplex PCR reads and lists one entry per CDR3 protein. This repertoire shows some 620,000 distinct CDR3 sequences, roughly 15% found once; its top ten account for approximately 3.9%. The study defined stable Graves' hyperthyroidism as no ophthalmopathy progression within 18 months. As regards this clonotype: Its antigen remains unidentified.

Study observations and caveats: The model foresaw ophthalmopathy a median roughly 6.5 months prior to onset.

The sequenced material came from blood. The origin of this receptor is a woman aged 30 to 39 with Graves' hyperthyroidism. J is TRBJ1-1 and V is TRBV7-9; unclear D gene. CDR3 DNA sequence: TGTGCCAGCAGCTTAGAGGCAGGAAACACTGAAGCTTTCTTT. Protein: CASSLEAGNTEAFF.